Listed here is a single TCR beta chain. Clones were sequenced by immunoSEQ multiplex PCR, and TCRdb holds only the in-frame ones, with some missing. This table holds 30,000 to 45,000 clones, 85% found once. The data originate from a study of blood T cell repertoires in COVID-19. Overall study context: Samples came from the United States, Italy and Spain, spanning acute and convalescent COVID-19.

Germline V gene sequence: CDR1 SEHNR, CDR2 FQNEAQ (reference sequence). The CDR3 sequence is 17 residues long. V lost 1 base and J lost 0, with 15 bases in between. The V gene is TRBV7-9, the J gene TRBJ1-2; D remains ambiguous. This receptor was obtained from a human donor in a cohort sampled during active COVID-19. Sequencing used peripheral blood. CDR3 nucleotide sequence: TGTGCCAGCAGCTTAGTGGGGAGGGCAGGACCTAACTATGGCTACACCTTC. Residues: CASSLVGRAGPNYGYTF.